A single TCR beta chain is shown here with its context. These data come from a study of blood T cell repertoires in COVID-19. The table came from immunoSEQ multiplex PCR; TCRdb's copy has only in-frame clones and leaves some out. Among some 290,000 clones listed, about 90% were seen once. CDR1 and CDR2 from the germline V gene are KGHDR and SFDVKD. V lost 4 bases and J 9 bases, leaving 17 bases between the germline ends. This CDR3 comprises 15 residues. What was sequenced was peripheral blood. The J gene is TRBJ1-4, the V gene TRBV24-1; the D gene is possibly TRBD1 (6 bases). The sequence was obtained from a woman aged 35 to 49 with COVID-19, enrolled during active disease. The CDR3 DNA reads TGTGCCACCAGTGACCCTGCCAGGGGAGAAAAAAAACTGTTTTTT. Translated, it gives CATSDPARGEKKLFF.